This entry features one T cell receptor (beta chain) sequence. Authors' processing steps: Quantification of nucleated cells was approximated via reference gene primer amplification. Some clones are missing from TCRdb's copy, which holds only in-frame ones; the method was immunoSEQ multiplex PCR. The V and J calls and clone size are taken from that table; D and trimming were inferred from the DNA. The sample holds 200,000 to 250,000 clones, about 90% seen once. This specimen belongs to a study of blood T cell repertoires in COVID-19. Overall study context: The United States, Italy and Spain were the sources of the acute and convalescent COVID-19 samples. T cells, B-cell-depleted T cells, or PBMCs supplied cDNA or gDNA.

This CDR3 has 15 amino acids. Germline V CDR1 and CDR2: SGHTS, YDEGEE. Trimming removed 1 base from V and 7 bases from J; junction bases left unmatched: 6. This sequence joins TRBV5-8 and TRBJ1-4; 8 positions agree with TRBD1. Sequencing was carried out using peripheral blood. The sequence came from a woman aged 55-70 years with acute or convalescent COVID-19. The CDR3 sequence: CASSLWDRLSEKLFF. The CDR3 bases are TGTGCCAGCAGCTTGTGGGACAGGCTGAGTGAAAAACTGTTTTTT.